This TCR beta chain was sequenced during a study of beta chain features in type 1 diabetes. This CDR3 comprises 16 residues. V was clipped by 4 bases and J by 4 bases; unmatched bases: 12. Germline CDR1 reads MNHNS; CDR2 reads SASEGT. Isolated RNA was reverse transcribed in full, so expressed TCRB transcripts were sequenced. Libraries were prepared by immunoSEQ multiplex PCR; TCRdb keeps only in-frame clonotypes and omits some of them. The top ten hold about 0.045% of the sample, which has 450,000 or so clones, around 10% seen once. Sequencing used naive CD4+ T cells from blood. This chain uses TRBV6-1 with TRBJ2-7; 8 bases agree with TRBD1. This TCR derives from a young woman in good health. CDR3 bases: TGTGCCAGCAGTGGACGCGACGGGACAGGAGGGTACGAGCAGTACTTC. Translation gives CASSGRDGTGGYEQYF.